The source of this T cell receptor beta chain is a study of blood T cells in healthy people across ages. The study's findings and limits: With age, beta diversity per million T cells declined roughly linearly, significantly by 40 to 50.

This clonotype was recorded a few times. Its antigen is unidentified. Together with a sample-barcoded 5' primer, a J-beta primer mix was included in a second PCR lasting about 6 to 12 cycles. Using its own MiXCR run on the 5' RACE reads, TCRdb lists one record per CDR3 protein. The profile shows over 600,000 distinct CDR3 sequences, approximately 53% of them singletons. V was clipped by 4 bases and J by 2 bases; unmatched bases: 1. Germline assignment: CDR1 SGHVS and CDR2 FQNEAQ. This CDR3 has 14 amino acids. The TCR originated in a man in his forties or fifties in good health. The J gene is TRBJ2-5, the V gene TRBV7-8, with 10 bases fitting TRBD2. Material for sequencing was blood. The CDR3 nucleotides are TGTGCCAGCAGCTGGACTAGCGGACAAGAGACCCAGTACTTC. The encoded protein is CASSWTSGQETQYF.